The clone carrying this TCR beta chain was detected only once. Antigen: not known. The data are from a study of lymphopenia after photon versus proton radiotherapy. Study results and caveats: Post-nadir TCR diversity decline inversely tracked overall survival among those who died. After the lymphocyte nadir, photon-treated repertoires showed oligoclonal expansion, especially of CD8+ Temra cells. Photon-treated patients lost naive T cells and TCR diversity; proton-treated stayed stable.

Assay: immunoSEQ multiplex PCR; the TCRdb copy retains only in-frame clones and omits some. Seen here are roughly 58,000 clones, roughly 90% observed once, and the top ten hold about 13%. The sequenced sample was peripheral blood, obtained from a patient treated with proton-based radiotherapy. This sequence was found in an elderly man with esophageal cancer.

CDR3 residues: CASSLPSGTYNEQFF. CDR3 sequence (DNA): TGCGCCAGCAGCTTGCCCAGCGGGACCTACAATGAGCAGTTCTTC. The chain combines TRBV5-1 with TRBJ2-1, with TRBD2 matching 7 bases. Trimming removed 1 base from V and 2 bases from J; junction bases left unmatched: 3. CDR3 length: 15 amino acids. The germline gives CDR1 SGHRS, CDR2 YFSETQ.